The sequence of this TCR beta chain was determined in a study of T-cell reconstitution after alpha-beta-depleted transplantation in children. General observations from the study: After transplant, high TCRbeta diversity at day 60 in some patients arose from surviving recipient T cells and thymic progenitors. Several hundred expanded graft clones reportedly supplied alpha-beta T cells about two months after transplant. Newly produced T cells mostly provided counts and TCRbeta diversity after one year, as hyperexpanded clones declined.

The authors prepared the TCRbeta library with unique molecular identifiers. From the PCR reads, TCRdb called clonotypes with MiXCR, one entry per CDR3 protein. The sample carries about 900,000 distinct CDR3 sequences, about 29% recorded once. A note on this clonotype: The target antigen is unknown.

The sequence was obtained from a boy younger than two who had a stem cell transplant for SCID, so the T cells may come from the graft donor. Here the sequenced sample was PBMCs, mostly from graft donor cells, taken 360 days after TCRalphabeta/CD19-depleted stem cell transplant.

The CDR3 nucleotides read TGTGCCTGGAGTAGGGAGAACACCGGGGAGCTGTTTTTT. It specifies CAWSRENTGELFF. V gene TRBV30 combines with J gene TRBJ2-2; D is unclear. Deletions cut 2 bases from V and 1 base from J, with 5 bases between. Per the germline V gene, CDR1 is GTSNPN and CDR2 is SVGIG (reference sequence). The CDR3 consists of 13 residues.